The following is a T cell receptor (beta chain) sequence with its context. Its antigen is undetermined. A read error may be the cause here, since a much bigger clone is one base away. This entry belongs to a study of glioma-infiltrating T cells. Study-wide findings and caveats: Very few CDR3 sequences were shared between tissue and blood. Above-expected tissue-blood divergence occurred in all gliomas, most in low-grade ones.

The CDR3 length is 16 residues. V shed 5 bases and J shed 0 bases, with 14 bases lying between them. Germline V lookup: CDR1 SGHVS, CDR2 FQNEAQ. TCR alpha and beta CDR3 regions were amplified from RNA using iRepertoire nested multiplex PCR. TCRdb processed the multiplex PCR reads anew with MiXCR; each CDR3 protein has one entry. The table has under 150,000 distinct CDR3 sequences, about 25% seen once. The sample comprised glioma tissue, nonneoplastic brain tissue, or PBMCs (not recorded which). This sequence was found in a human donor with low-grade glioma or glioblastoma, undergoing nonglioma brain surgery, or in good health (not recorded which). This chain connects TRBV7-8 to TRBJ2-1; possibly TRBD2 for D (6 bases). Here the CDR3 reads CASSSARRGSYNEQFF. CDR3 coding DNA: TGTGCCAGCAGCAGTGCGAGGAGGGGCTCCTACAATGAGCAGTTCTTC.